The 13 T cell receptor beta chains in this list originate from one sample, sequenced in a study of T cells in localized non-small cell lung cancer. The method was immunoSEQ multiplex PCR; TCRdb's version includes in-frame clones alone and lacks a portion of them. The repertoire holds approximately 100,000 clones, with roughly 93% as singletons. Specimen: PBMCs, collected before any cancer treatment. Every receptor here comes from a woman aged 40 to 75 with stage II squamous cell lung carcinoma.

The rearrangement uses TRBV11-2 and TRBJ2-7, with D perhaps being TRBD1 or TRBD2 (5 bases each). In germline, CDR1 is SGHAT, CDR2 FQNNGV. CDR3 length: 16 amino acids. Trimming pared 0 bases from V and 0 bases from J, leaving 12 bases between. DNA for the CDR3: TGTGCCAGCAGCTTAGATCGTCGGGGCGGCTCCTACGAGCAGTACTTC. This sequence encodes CASSLDRRGGSYEQYF.

J is TRBJ1-2 and V is TRBV6-5; 8 bases are shared with TRBD1. The V gene's germline CDR1 is MNHEY and CDR2 SVGAGI. The V and J ends lost 6 bases and 4 bases, in that order; junction bases with no gene match: 4. There are 13 residues in the CDR3. The CDR3, as DNA: TGTGCCAGCAGCCGGACAGGGCCCTATGGCTACACCTTC. Protein: CASSRTGPYGYTF.

This clone was counted once. The chain couples TRBV10-2 to TRBJ2-7, with D maybe TRBD1 (5 bases). The CDR3 is made up of 12 amino acids. Trimming took off 5 bases at V and 8 bases at J, with 13 bases between the two ends. Germline V gene data show CDR1 as WSHSY and CDR2 as SAAADI. CDR3 sequence (DNA): TGCGCCAGCAGTACAGGTCCGGGTCAGCAGTACTTC. It encodes CASSTGPGQQYF.

This clone was seen a handful of times. The chain uses TRBV28 and TRBJ1-5; D may be TRBD1 (6 bases). Trimming removed 11 bases at V and 2 bases at J, with 22 bases between. The length of the CDR3 is 16 residues. CDR1 is MDHEN and CDR2 is SYDVKM in the germline V gene. The DNA of the CDR3 is TGTGCCTCGACTAGCGGGGGGGCAGGGGGCAATCAGCCCCAGCATTTT. This codes for CASTSGGAGGNQPQHF.

The chain couples TRBV7-8 to TRBJ1-5; no definite D call. Germline V lookup: CDR1 SGHVS, CDR2 FQNEAQ. Trimming left V 3 bases short and J 7 bases short, with 13 bases between. This CDR3 contains 14 residues. CDR3: CASSFNGEGQPQHF. In nucleotides, the CDR3 is TGTGCCAGCAGCTTTAATGGGGAGGGACAGCCCCAGCATTTT.

This clone was seen a handful of times. The V gene is TRBV29-1, the J gene TRBJ1-1, with D uncertain. The ends were cut back, 0 bases at V and 0 bases at J, with 14 bases in the middle. From germline, CDR1 is SQVTM and CDR2 ANQGSEA. CDR3 length: 16 amino acids. The CDR3 loop is CSVEDILPGLNTEAFF. CDR3 bases: TGCAGCGTTGAAGACATCCTCCCGGGTCTGAACACTGAAGCTTTCTTT.

The chain's CDR3 is CASSYSNRLSYEQYF. CDR3 bases: TGTGCCAGCAGTTACTCGAATAGGCTTTCCTACGAGCAGTACTTC. The J gene is TRBJ2-7, the V gene TRBV6-5; no reliable D call. Germline CDR1 and CDR2: MNHEY and SVGAGI. The V end lost 0 bases, the J end lost 1 base, and 10 bases lay between the germline ends. CDR3 length equals 15 residues.

The CDR3 spells CASSEDRGNTGELFF. The DNA of the CDR3 is TGTGCCAGCAGTGAAGACAGGGGGAACACCGGGGAGCTGTTTTTT. The chain couples TRBV2 to TRBJ2-2, with 7 bases lining up with TRBD1. V shed 1 base, J shed 1 base, and the junction held 0 bases outside the gene matches. The CDR3 extends over 15 amino acids. Germline-derived CDR1 and CDR2 are SNHLY and FYNNEI. Looking up the rest from reference TRBV2 and TRBJ2-2 gives the full variable domain: EPEVTQTPSHQVTQMGQEVILRCVPISNHLYFYWYRQILGQKVEFLVSFYNNEISEKSEIFDDQFSVERPDGSNFTLKIRSTKLEDSAMYFCASSEDRGNTGELFFGEGSRLTVL.

J is TRBJ2-3 and V is TRBV18; D call uncertain. This CDR3 has 12 residues. V was trimmed by 8 bases and J by 0 bases, leaving 6 bases between them. The germline CDR1 and CDR2 sequences are KGHSH and LQKENI. The chain's CDR3 is CASATSTDTQYF. The CDR3 DNA sequence: TGTGCCAGCGCCACTAGCACAGATACGCAGTATTTT.

The V gene is TRBV6-5, the J gene TRBJ2-3, with 8 bases fitting TRBD2. This CDR3 is 16 amino acids long. CDR1 is MNHEY and CDR2 is SVGAGI in the germline V gene. Germline trimming cut 3 bases from V and 4 bases from J; bases unmatched to any gene: 9. CDR3 coding DNA: TGTGCCAGCAGTTATCGTTCAGCGGGGGCCCCAGATACGCAGTATTTT. It translates to CASSYRSAGAPDTQYF.

The gene calls are TRBV2 and TRBJ2-1, with 10 nucleotides matching TRBD2. Germline trimming cut 6 bases from V and 2 bases from J; bases unmatched to any gene: 1. The CDR3 totals 14 residues. Germline CDR1 reads SNHLY; CDR2 reads FYNNEI. The CDR3 here is CASRGTSAYNEQFF. The DNA of the CDR3 is TGTGCCAGCAGAGGGACTAGCGCCTACAATGAGCAGTTCTTC.

V usage is TRBV29-1 and J usage is TRBJ2-2; D is perhaps TRBD1 (6 bases). V gave up 1 base and J gave up 5 bases, with 8 bases separating them. This CDR3 is built from 13 residues. Germline CDR1 SQVTM, CDR2 ANQGSEA. DNA of the CDR3: TGCAGCGTTGAAGGGGGGCTGACCGGGGAGCTGTTTTTT. Protein product: CSVEGGLTGELFF.

This clone occurred once. The V call is TRBV4-1, the J call TRBJ1-5; 8 bases align to TRBD1. Germline-derived CDR1 and CDR2 are MGHRA and YSYEKL. This CDR3 has 14 amino acids. The ends lost 6 bases at V and 5 bases at J; junction bases unmatched: 6. This chain's CDR3 is CASRRQGADQPQHF. DNA of the CDR3: TGCGCCAGCAGACGGCAGGGGGCGGATCAGCCCCAGCATTTT.